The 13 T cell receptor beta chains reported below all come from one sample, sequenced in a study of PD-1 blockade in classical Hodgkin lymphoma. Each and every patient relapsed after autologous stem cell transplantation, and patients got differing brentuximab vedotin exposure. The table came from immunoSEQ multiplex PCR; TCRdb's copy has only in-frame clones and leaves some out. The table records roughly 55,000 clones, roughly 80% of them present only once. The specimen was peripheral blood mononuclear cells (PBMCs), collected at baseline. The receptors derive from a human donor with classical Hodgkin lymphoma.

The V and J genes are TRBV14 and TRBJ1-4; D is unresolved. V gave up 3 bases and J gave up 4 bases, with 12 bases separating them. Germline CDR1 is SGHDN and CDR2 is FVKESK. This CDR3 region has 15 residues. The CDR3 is CASSHMEGHNEKLFF. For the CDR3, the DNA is TGTGCCAGCAGCCATATGGAGGGCCATAATGAAAAACTGTTTTTT.

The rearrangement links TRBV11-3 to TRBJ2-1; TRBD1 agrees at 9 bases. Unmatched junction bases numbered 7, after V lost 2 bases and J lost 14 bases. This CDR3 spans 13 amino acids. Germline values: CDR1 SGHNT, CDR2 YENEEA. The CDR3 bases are TGTGCCAGCAGCTTAATGGGCGGGACAGGGAAGTTCTTC. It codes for CASSLMGGTGKFF.

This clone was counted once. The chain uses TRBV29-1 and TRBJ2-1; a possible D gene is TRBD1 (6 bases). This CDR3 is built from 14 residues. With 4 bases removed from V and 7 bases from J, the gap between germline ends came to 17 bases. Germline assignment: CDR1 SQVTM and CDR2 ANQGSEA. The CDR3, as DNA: TGCAGCGTTGCTTCAGGGGACGTCGGTAATGAGCAGTTCTTC. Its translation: CSVASGDVGNEQFF.

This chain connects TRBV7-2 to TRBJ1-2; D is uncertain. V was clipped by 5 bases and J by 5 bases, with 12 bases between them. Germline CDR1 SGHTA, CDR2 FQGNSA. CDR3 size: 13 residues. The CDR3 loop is CASSPQTPYGYTF. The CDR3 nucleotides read TGTGCCAGCAGCCCCCAGACCCCTTATGGCTACACCTTC.

The CDR3 here is CACSLAGGYEQYF. The CDR3, as DNA: TGTGCCTGTTCACTAGCGGGAGGTTACGAGCAGTACTTC. This sequence joins TRBV30 and TRBJ2-7; 12 bases map to TRBD2. Germline V lookup: CDR1 GTSNPN, CDR2 SVGIG (reference sequence). CDR3 length: 13 amino acids. V dropped 6 bases and J dropped 4; count of bases not matched to a gene: 4.

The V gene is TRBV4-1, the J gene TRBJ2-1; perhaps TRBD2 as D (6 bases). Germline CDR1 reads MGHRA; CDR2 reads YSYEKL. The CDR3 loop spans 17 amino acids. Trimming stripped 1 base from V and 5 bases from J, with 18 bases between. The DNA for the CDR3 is TGCGCCAGCAGCCAAGCCCTACTGGGCGGGGAGGACAATGAGCAGTTCTTC. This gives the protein CASSQALLGGEDNEQFF.

Written as DNA, the CDR3 is TGTGCCAGCAGCTTAGGGGGAGAGTGGAACACTGAAGCTTTCTTT. Protein: CASSLGGEWNTEAFF. This rearrangement joins TRBV11-2 to TRBJ1-1; D remains ambiguous. Germline CDR1 SGHAT, CDR2 FQNNGV. V lost 1 base and J lost 1, with 10 bases in between. CDR3 length equals 15 residues.

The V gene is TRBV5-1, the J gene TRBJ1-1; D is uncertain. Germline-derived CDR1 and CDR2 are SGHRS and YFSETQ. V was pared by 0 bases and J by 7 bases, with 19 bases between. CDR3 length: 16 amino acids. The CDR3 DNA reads TGCGCCAGCAGCTTGGTACCGGGCCCCGGTAGCGGTGAAGCTTTCTTT. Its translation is CASSLVPGPGSGEAFF.

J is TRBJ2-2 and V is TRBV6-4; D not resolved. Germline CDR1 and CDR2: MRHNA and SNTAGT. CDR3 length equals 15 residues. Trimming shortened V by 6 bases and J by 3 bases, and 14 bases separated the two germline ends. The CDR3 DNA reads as TGTGCCAGCAGCCCTGGAGTAACGGACACCGGGGAGCTGTTTTTT. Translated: CASSPGVTDTGELFF.

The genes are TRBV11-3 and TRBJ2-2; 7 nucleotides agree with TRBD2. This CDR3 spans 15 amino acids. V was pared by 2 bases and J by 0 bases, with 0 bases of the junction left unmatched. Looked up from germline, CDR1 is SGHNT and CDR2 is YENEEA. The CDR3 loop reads CASSLRGANTGELFF. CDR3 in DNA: TGTGCCAGCAGCTTACGGGGGGCGAACACCGGGGAGCTGTTTTTT.

The CDR3 protein is CASSPGSTSTGELFF. The CDR3 region has the DNA TGTGCCAGCAGCCCAGGGAGCACGAGCACCGGGGAGCTGTTTTTT. This sequence joins TRBV7-2 and TRBJ2-2; D may correspond to TRBD1 or TRBD2 (5 bases each). V gave up 5 bases and J gave up 4 bases, with 14 bases separating them. The V gene's germline CDR1 is SGHTA and CDR2 FQGNSA. CDR3 length: 15 amino acids.

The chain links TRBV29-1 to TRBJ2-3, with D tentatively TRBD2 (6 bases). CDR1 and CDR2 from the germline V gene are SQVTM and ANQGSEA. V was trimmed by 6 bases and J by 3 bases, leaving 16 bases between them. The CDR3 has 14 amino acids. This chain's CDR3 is CSVTDWDLTDTQYF. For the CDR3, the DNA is TGCAGCGTGACGGATTGGGACTTGACAGATACGCAGTATTTT.

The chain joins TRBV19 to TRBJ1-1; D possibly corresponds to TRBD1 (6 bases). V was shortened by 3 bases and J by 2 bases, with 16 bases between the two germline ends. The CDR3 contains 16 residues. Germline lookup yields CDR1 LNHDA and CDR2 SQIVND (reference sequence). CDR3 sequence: CASSILSGAFNTEAFF. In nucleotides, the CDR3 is TGTGCCAGTAGTATTTTGTCAGGGGCTTTCAACACTGAAGCTTTCTTT.